This T cell receptor beta chain was identified in a study of cytomegalovirus exposure and HLA in healthy donors. TCRdb keeps only in-frame clones here, not all; method: immunoSEQ multiplex PCR. This sample has under 300,000 clones, with 90% found just once. Sequencing was performed on PBMCs. The receptor was isolated from a woman aged 18 to 35 in good health and CMV-seronegative.

DNA of the CDR3: TGTGCCAGCAGTACCCCGACAGGGTTCGATTCACCCCTCCACTTT. Protein sequence: CASSTPTGFDSPLHF. The rearrangement joins TRBV28 to TRBJ1-6; TRBD1 aligns across 7 bases. The V and J ends lost 5 bases and 8 bases, in that order; junction bases with no gene match: 9. This CDR3 is built from 15 residues. Germline V gives CDR1 MDHEN, CDR2 SYDVKM.